This T cell receptor beta chain derives from a study of T cells in Graves' hyperthyroidism and ophthalmopathy (dated by TCRdb to between 2017 and 2020). Notes on the research overall: TCR V-J signatures able to tell the groups apart were searched for in a discovery cohort of 90 to 100 patients, of whom more than 40 had Graves' ophthalmopathy and around 57 had stable Graves' hyperthyroidism. Prospective prediction of ophthalmopathy was tested in an independent validation cohort of 18 to 20 hyperthyroidism patients and around 16 patients who later progressed to ophthalmopathy. The 100 or so discovery patients were divided at random into training and test sets in a 7:3 ratio. In over five Graves' hyperthyroidism patients, the study also compared T-cell repertoires from thyroid tissue with T-cell repertoires from blood. Once sampling was done, hyperthyroidism patients were given methimazole at a starting dose of 30 mg daily, whereas ophthalmopathy patients were given high-dose intravenous methylprednisolone. The paper reports TCR Vbeta CDR3 sequencing of more than 120 peripheral blood samples: approximately 41 ophthalmopathy, under 85 hyperthyroidism and around 17 progressor patients.

Results and caveats for the whole study, not just this receptor: In validation, progression to ophthalmopathy was predicted by the model with around 70% sensitivity and 72.22% specificity, a median of roughly 6 months before onset. No statistical method was used to set the sample size in advance, and investigators knew the group allocation. In cross-validation, a model built on a 13 V-J signature told ophthalmopathy apart from stable hyperthyroidism with approximately 90% sensitivity and around 81% specificity, and in testing the same model reached 80%/75%. Most expanded thyroid clonotypes (frequency above 0.001) were also detected in blood, a finding suggesting that blood repertoires may reflect thyroid immune responses.

A patient counted as having stable Graves' hyperthyroidism if no progression to ophthalmopathy occurred over 18 months of follow-up. Hyperthyroidism patients were aged 18 to 65 years and newly diagnosed, with disease duration of less than 2 months. The study excluded patients with uncontrolled infections, other autoimmune diseases, pregnancy or lactation. Diagnoses were based on clinical symptoms, serum thyroxine and TRAb, thyroid ultrasound and orbital computed tomography. Total RNA was extracted using Trizol reagent, and RNA quality was assessed on an Agilent 2100 Bioanalyzer. Details on this clonotype: This receptor's antigen is unknown. A much more abundant neighbour one base away suggests this may be a read error.

The TCR beta CDR3 regions were amplified from RNA transcripts. The first round of RT-PCR for the TCR CDR3 was performed with the HTBI primer set and the Qiagen OneStep RT-PCR kit. Libraries were constructed in a second round of multiplex PCR, after which size selection and purification were performed. Paired-end sequencing of the libraries was performed with 100 bp reads on an Illumina HiSeq2000. The original pipeline was this. SOAPnuke was used to process the raw data, with reads discarded if the reads contained adapters or uncalled bases, had a mean Phred below 15, or lacked an exact constant-primer or identifier match. COPE v1.2.5 was used to merge high-quality paired reads, and clonotypes were defined as unique nucleotide sequences. Clonotypes were aligned to IMGT TRBV, TRBD and TRBJ reference segments using MiTCR v1.1. The analysis included only V-J combinations with a frequency above 0.0001, which together covered 99.2% of the repertoires. The TCS score was defined as the ratio of F50 (clonal expansion) to E x V (chaos), calculated using BLOSUM62-based TCRdist between CDR3 peptides within each V-J. Welch's t-statistics and random forest reduced roughly 530 V-J features to fewer than 15, which were used in a naive Bayes classifier (R e1071). The similarity between thyroid and blood repertoires was quantified using the Morisita-Horn index. TCRdb trimmed the raw reads at Q25, called clones with MiXCR and kept productive beta chains. Entries are consolidated by CDR3 protein sequence, retaining the most common genes and DNA. None of the V and J calls come from the authors' own analysis; TCRdb made them. This sample holds 500,000 to 750,000 distinct CDR3 sequences; 46% were observed only once. The ten largest clones represent approximately 7.5% of the sample.

The source of this sequence is a woman aged 18-29 years with Graves' hyperthyroidism. The sample comprised peripheral blood or thyroid tissue (not recorded which).

The bases read TGTGCCAGCAGCCCCGACCCCGCAATCATGAACACTGAAGCTCTCTTT. The translation is CASSPDPAIMNTEALF. The sequence joins TRBV25-1 to TRBJ1-1; the D gene cannot be resolved reliably. Inclusive of the bounding cysteine and phenylalanine, the CDR3 is 16 residues long. Only the CDR3 part of the read is kept: 48 bases, read in frame from the first base. The germline V gene gives CDR1 as MGHDK and CDR2 as SYGVNS.